This T cell receptor (beta chain) originates from a study of Ad26.COV2.S vaccination and SARS-CoV-2 variants. Whole-study findings and limits: With respect to non-spike TCR breadth, vaccine and placebo recipients were similar. It is possible that the TCR breadth and depth analyses underestimated the total T cell responses. Substantial breadth was reported for post-vaccination spike-specific CD8+ and CD4+ T cells. The study found higher spike-specific TCR breadth in vaccine than placebo recipients.

Data came from immunoSEQ multiplex PCR; TCRdb stores just in-frame clones and leaves some out. Of about 87,000 clones in the sample, approximately 81% were seen once. A remark on this clone: Its antigen is as yet unknown.

Material: peripheral blood, obtained after recovery from COVID-19. The clonotype was recovered from a human donor who had recovered from COVID-19.

The CDR3 DNA is TGTGCCAGCAGTAGGGACAGTCGGGAAAAACTGTTTTTT. Its translation: CASSRDSREKLFF. V gene TRBV12-3 or TRBV12-4 combines with J gene TRBJ1-4, with TRBD1 matching over 7 bases. With 5 bases clipped from V and 8 bases from J, the junction kept 5 bases outside the gene matches. CDR3 length: 13 residues.